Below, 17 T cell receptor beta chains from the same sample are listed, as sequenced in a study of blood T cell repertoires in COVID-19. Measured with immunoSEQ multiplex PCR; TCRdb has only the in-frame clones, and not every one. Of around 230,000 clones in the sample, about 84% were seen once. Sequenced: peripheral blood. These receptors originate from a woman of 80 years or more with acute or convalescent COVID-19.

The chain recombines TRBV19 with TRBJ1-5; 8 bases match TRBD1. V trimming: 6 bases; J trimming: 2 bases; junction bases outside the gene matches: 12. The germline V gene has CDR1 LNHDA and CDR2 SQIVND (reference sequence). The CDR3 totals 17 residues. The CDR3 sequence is CASRHLQGGVGNQPQHF. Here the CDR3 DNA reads TGTGCCAGTAGACATCTACAGGGGGGGGTAGGCAATCAGCCCCAGCATTTT.

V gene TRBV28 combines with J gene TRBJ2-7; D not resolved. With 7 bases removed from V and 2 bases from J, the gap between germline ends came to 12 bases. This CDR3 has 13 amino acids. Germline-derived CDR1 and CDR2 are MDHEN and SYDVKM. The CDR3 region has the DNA TGTGCCAGCACCTTAGCCGATGCCTACGAGCAGTACTTC. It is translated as CASTLADAYEQYF.

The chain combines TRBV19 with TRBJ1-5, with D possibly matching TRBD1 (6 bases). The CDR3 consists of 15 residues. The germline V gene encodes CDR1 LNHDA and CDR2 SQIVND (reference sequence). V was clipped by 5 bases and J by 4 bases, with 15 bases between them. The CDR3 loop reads CASSPSGTRNQPQHF. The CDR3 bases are TGTGCCAGTAGTCCCTCCGGGACACGAAATCAGCCCCAGCATTTT.

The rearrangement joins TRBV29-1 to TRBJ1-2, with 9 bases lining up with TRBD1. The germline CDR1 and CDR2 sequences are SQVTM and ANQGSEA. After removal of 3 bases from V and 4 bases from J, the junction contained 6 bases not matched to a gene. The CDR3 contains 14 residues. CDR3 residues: CSVDTGGEGYGYTF. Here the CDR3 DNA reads TGCAGCGTTGATACAGGGGGCGAGGGCTATGGCTACACCTTC.

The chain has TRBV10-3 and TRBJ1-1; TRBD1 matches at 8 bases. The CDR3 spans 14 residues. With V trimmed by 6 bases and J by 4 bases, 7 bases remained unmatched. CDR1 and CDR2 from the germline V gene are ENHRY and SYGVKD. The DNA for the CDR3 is TGTGCCATCAGCTCAGGGGGCGCGGGCACTGAAGCTTTCTTT. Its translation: CAISSGGAGTEAFF.

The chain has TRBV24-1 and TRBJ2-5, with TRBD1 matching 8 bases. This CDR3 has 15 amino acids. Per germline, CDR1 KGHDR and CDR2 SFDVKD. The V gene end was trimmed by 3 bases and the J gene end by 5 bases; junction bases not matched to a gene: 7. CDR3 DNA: TGTGCCACCAGTGATGGCAGGGGGCTCGGGGAGACCCAGTACTTC. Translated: CATSDGRGLGETQYF.

The CDR3 DNA reads as TGTGCCAGCTCACCTCAGGGCTATAATTCACCCCTCCACTTT. Protein product: CASSPQGYNSPLHF. The chain carries TRBV18 and TRBJ1-6; a possible D gene is TRBD1 (5 bases). V dropped 3 bases and J dropped 3 bases, with 6 bases sitting between them. Germline V gene data show CDR1 as KGHSH and CDR2 as LQKENI. The CDR3 consists of 14 residues.

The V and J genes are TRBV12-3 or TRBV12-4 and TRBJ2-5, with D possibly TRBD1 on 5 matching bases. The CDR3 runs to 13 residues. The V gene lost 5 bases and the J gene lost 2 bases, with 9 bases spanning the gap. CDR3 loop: CASSPDIQETQYF. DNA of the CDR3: TGTGCCAGCAGTCCGGACATACAAGAGACCCAGTACTTC.

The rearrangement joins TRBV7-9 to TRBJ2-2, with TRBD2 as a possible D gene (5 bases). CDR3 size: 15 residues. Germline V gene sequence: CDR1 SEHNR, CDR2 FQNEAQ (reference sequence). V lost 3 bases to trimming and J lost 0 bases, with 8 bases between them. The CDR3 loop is CASSFRGSNTGELFF. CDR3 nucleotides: TGTGCCAGCAGCTTCCGGGGATCGAACACCGGGGAGCTGTTTTTT. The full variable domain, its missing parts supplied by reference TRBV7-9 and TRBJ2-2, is DTGVSQNPRHKITKRGQNVTFRCDPISEHNRLYWYRQTLGQGPEFLTYFQNEAQLEKSRLLSDRFSAERPKGSFSTLEIQRTEQGDSAMYLCASSFRGSNTGELFFGEGSRLTVL.

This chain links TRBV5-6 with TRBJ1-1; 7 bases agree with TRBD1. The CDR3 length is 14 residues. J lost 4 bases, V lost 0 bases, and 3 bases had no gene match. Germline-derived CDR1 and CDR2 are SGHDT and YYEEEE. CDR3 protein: CASSLGDRATEAFF. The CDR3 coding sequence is TGTGCCAGCAGCTTGGGAGACAGGGCCACTGAAGCTTTCTTT. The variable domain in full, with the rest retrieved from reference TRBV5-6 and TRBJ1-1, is DAGVTQSPTHLIKTRGQQVTLRCSPKSGHDTVSWYQQALGQGPQFIFQYYEEEERQRGNFPDRFSGHQFPNYSSELNVNALLLGDSALYLCASSLGDRATEAFFGQGTRLTVV.

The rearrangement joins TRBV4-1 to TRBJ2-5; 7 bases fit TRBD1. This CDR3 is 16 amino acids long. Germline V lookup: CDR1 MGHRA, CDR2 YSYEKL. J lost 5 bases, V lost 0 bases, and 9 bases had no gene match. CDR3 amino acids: CASSQDPEGGKETQYF. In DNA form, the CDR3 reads TGCGCCAGCAGCCAAGACCCCGAAGGGGGCAAGGAGACCCAGTACTTC.

The CDR3 DNA is TGTGCCAGCAGTGCGAGGGACAGGGCTATCCCAAGCGAGCAGTACTTC. This sequence encodes CASSARDRAIPSEQYF. The gene calls are TRBV6-1 and TRBJ2-7, with 9 bases matching TRBD1. V shed 4 bases and J 6 bases; nucleotides not matched to a gene: 13. CDR1 and CDR2 from the germline V gene are MNHNS and SASEGT. CDR3 length equals 16 residues.

CDR3 in amino acids: CASSPLGGYMNTEAFF. CDR3 sequence (DNA): TGTGCCAGCAGCCCCCTGGGGGGGTATATGAACACTGAAGCTTTCTTT. The rearrangement uses TRBV3-1 (or the pseudogene TRBV3-2) and TRBJ1-1, with D possibly TRBD1 on 5 matching bases. CDR1 and CDR2 from the germline V gene are LGHDT and YNNKEL (reference sequence). V was cut by 4 bases and J by 0 bases, with 15 bases left in between. The CDR3 loop spans 16 amino acids.

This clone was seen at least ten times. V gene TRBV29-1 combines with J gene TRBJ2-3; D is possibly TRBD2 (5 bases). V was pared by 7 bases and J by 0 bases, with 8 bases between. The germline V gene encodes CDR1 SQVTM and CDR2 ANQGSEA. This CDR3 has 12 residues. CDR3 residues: CSGSGSTDTQYF. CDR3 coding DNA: TGCAGCGGCTCGGGGAGCACAGATACGCAGTATTTT.

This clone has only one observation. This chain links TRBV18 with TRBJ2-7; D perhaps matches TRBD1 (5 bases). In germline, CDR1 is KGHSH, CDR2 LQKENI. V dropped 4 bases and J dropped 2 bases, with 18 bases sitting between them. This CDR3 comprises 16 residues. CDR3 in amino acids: CASSRQVPRGAYEQYF. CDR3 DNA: TGTGCCAGCTCACGCCAGGTGCCTAGGGGTGCCTACGAGCAGTACTTC.

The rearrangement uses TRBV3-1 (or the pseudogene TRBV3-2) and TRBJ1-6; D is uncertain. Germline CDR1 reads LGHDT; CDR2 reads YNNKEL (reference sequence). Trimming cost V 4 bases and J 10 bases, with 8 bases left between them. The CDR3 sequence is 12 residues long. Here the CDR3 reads CASSLGASPLHF. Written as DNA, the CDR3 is TGTGCCAGCAGCCTCGGAGCGTCACCCCTCCACTTT.

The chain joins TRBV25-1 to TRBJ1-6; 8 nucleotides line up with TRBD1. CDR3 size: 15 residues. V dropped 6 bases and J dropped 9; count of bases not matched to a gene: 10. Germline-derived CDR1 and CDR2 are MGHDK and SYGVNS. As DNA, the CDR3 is TGTGCCAGCAGGGGGACAGGCCCGGCCAGTTCACCCCTCCACTTT. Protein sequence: CASRGTGPASSPLHF.